This TCR beta chain was observed in a study of CD8+ T cells in alopecia areata. Across the whole study: Treatment of the treated patients consisted of oral tofacitinib, 5 to 10 mg twice daily.

CD4+ and CD8+ T cells were sorted from PBMCs. The germline V gene encodes CDR1 SQVTM and CDR2 ANQGSEA. The CDR3 spans 15 residues. J lost 6 bases, V lost 5 bases, and 9 bases had no gene match. General study results and limits: Between patients, shared TCR sequences were less clear than in mice. This was possibly due in part to HLA diversity in the patient population.

RNA extraction was followed by reverse transcription into cDNA, which acted as the sequencing template. Sequencing was performed with immunoSEQ multiplex PCR; in TCRdb, only in-frame clones are kept and a portion is missing. The sample consists of about 180,000 clones, just under 60% of them appearing once. Comment on this clone: Its antigen is undetermined.

The chain is built from TRBV29-1 and TRBJ2-1; 11 bases are a match to TRBD2. Source: CD4+ T cells sorted from blood, taken at week 0. The source of this sequence is a human donor with alopecia areata. CDR3 loop: CSVTSSGGPVNEQFF. The CDR3 coding sequence is TGCAGCGTTACTTCTAGCGGGGGGCCGGTCAATGAGCAGTTCTTC.